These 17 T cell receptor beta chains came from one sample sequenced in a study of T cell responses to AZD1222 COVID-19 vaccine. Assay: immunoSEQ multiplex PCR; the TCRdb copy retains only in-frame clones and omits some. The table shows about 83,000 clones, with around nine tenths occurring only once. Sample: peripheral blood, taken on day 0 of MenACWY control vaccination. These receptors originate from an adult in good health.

The CDR3 reads CASTTGASGNTIYF. For the CDR3, the DNA is TGTGCCAGCACGACAGGGGCTTCTGGAAACACCATATATTTT. The chain uses TRBV28 and TRBJ1-3, with 8 bases lining up with TRBD1. Germline V CDR1 and CDR2: MDHEN, SYDVKM. Trimming at V came to 7 bases and at J to 1 base, leaving 3 bases not matched to a gene. The CDR3 has 14 residues.

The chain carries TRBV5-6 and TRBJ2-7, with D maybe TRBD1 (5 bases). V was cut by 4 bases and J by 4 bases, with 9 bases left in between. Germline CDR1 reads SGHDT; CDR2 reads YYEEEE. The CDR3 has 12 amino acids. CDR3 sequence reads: CASSLTDYEQYF. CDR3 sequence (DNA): TGTGCCAGCAGCCTGACAGATTACGAGCAGTACTTC.

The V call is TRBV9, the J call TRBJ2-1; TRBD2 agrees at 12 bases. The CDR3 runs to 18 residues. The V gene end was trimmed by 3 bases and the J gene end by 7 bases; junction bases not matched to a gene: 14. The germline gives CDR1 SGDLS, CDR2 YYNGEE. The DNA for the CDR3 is TGTGCCAGCAGCGCAACATACCCCCTAGCGGGAGGGCTTAATGAGCAGTTCTTC. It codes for CASSATYPLAGGLNEQFF.

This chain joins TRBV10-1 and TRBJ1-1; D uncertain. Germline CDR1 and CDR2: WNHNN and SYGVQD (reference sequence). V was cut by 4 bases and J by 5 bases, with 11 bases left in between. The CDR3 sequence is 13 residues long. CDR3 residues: CASSAGRWTEAFF. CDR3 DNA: TGCGCCAGCAGTGCCGGTAGATGGACTGAAGCTTTCTTT.

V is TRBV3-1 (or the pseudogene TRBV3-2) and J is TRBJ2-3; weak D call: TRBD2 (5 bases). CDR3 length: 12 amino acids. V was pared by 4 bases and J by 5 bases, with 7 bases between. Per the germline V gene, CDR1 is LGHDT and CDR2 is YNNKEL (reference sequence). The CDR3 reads CASSPLGDTQYF. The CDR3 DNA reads TGTGCCAGCAGCCCACTAGGAGATACGCAGTATTTT.

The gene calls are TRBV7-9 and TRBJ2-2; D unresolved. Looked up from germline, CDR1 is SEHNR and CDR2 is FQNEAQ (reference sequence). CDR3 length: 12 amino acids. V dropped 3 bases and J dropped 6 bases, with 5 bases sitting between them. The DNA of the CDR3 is TGTGCCAGCAGCTTCGGGTCCGGGGAGCTGTTTTTT. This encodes CASSFGSGELFF.

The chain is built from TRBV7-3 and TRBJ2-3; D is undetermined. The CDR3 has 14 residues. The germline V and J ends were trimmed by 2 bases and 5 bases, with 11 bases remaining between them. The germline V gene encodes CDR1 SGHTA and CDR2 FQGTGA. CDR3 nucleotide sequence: TGTGCCAGCAGCTTAGATAGTGGTCTAGATACGCAGTATTTT. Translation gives CASSLDSGLDTQYF.

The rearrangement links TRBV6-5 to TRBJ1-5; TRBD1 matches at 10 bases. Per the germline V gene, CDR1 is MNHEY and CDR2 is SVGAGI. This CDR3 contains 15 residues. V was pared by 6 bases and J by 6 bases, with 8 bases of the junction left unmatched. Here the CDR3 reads CASSRQGANPQPQHF. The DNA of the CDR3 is TGTGCCAGCAGCAGACAGGGGGCGAACCCTCAGCCCCAGCATTTT.

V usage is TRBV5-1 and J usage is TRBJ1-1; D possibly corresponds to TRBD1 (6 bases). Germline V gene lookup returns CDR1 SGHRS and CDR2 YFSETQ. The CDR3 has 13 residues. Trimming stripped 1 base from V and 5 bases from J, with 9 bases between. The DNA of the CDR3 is TGCGCCAGCAGCTTGAAGGGGGATACTGAAGCTTTCTTT. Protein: CASSLKGDTEAFF.

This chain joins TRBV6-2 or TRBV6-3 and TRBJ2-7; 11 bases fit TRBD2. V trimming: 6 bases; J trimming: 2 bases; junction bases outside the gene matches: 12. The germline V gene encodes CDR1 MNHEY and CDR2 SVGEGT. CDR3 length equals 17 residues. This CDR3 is CASSKPQLGLAAYEQYF. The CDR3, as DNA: TGTGCCAGCAGCAAACCTCAACTGGGACTAGCGGCCTACGAGCAGTACTTC.

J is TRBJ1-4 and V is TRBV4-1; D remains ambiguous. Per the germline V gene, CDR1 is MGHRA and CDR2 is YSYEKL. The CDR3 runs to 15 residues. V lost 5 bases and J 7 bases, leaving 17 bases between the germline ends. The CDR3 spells CASSAREGLGEKLFF. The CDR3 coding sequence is TGCGCCAGCAGCGCCCGTGAAGGGTTAGGTGAAAAACTGTTTTTT.

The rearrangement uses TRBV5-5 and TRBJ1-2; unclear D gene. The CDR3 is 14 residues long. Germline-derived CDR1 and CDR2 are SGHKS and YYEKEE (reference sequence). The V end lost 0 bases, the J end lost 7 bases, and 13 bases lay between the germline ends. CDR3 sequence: CASSLVVGSPGYTF. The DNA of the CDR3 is TGTGCCAGCAGCTTGGTGGTAGGGTCGCCTGGCTACACCTTC.

CDR3 sequence (DNA): TGTGCCAGCAGCCCCCTGCAGGGTACATCCCTCTATGGCTACACCTTC. It translates to CASSPLQGTSLYGYTF. V gene TRBV7-2 combines with J gene TRBJ1-2, with D possibly matching TRBD1 (5 bases). V dropped 5 bases and J dropped 4 bases, with 20 bases sitting between them. CDR1 is SGHTA and CDR2 is FQGNSA in the germline V gene. The CDR3 runs 16 residues. Drawing the rest from reference TRBV7-2 and TRBJ1-2, the complete variable domain is GAGVSQSPSNKVTEKGKDVELRCDPISGHTALYWYRQSLGQGLEFLIYFQGNSAPDKSGLPSDRFSAERTGGSVSTLTIQRTQQEDSAVYLCASSPLQGTSLYGYTFGSGTRLTVV.

The CDR3: CASRLAETNTEAFF. The DNA of the CDR3 is TGTGCCAGCAGGCTCGCGGAGACTAACACTGAAGCTTTCTTT. The chain is built from TRBV7-2 and TRBJ1-1; D not certain. Germline-derived CDR1 and CDR2 are SGHTA and FQGNSA. This CDR3 has 14 residues. Deletions cut 6 bases from V and 2 bases from J, with 13 bases between.

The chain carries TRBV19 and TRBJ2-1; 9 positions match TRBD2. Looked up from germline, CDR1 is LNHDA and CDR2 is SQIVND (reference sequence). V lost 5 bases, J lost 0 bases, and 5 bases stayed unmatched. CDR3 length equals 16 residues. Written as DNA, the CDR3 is TGTGCCAGTAGTTGGACTAGCGCCAGCTCCTACAATGAGCAGTTCTTC. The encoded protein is CASSWTSASSYNEQFF.

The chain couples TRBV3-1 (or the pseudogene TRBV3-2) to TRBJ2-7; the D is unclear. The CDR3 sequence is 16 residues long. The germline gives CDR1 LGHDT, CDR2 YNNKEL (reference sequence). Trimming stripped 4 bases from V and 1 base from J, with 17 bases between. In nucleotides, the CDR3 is TGTGCCAGCAGCCCCCCCGGAGAGACGGGTTCCTACGAGCAGTACTTC. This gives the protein CASSPPGETGSYEQYF.

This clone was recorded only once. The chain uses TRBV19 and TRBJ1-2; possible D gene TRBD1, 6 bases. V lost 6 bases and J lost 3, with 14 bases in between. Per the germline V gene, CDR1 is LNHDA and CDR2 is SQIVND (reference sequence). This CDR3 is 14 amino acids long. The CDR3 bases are TGTGCCAGTAGCCTTCCGAGGACAGACTATGGCTACACCTTC. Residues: CASSLPRTDYGYTF.